The TCR beta chain under discussion was sequenced for a study of beta chain features in type 1 diabetes. Study-wide points: At VDJ recombination sites, type 1 diabetes patients had fewer insertions and more deleted nucleotides. For Type 1 diabetes patients, all four CD4+ subsets carried TCRB CDR3s that were moderately but significantly shorter. Shorter templates may be favored by PCR, equally so in patients and controls.

Donors contributed one heparinised blood draw apiece, averaging about 116 mL. A CD45RO/CCR7/CD25/CD127/CD95/CD27 panel sorted naive, central memory, regulatory and stem cell-like memory CD4+ cells. Comments on this clone: Its target is not known.

Reverse transcribing all isolated RNA meant expressed TCRB transcripts were sequenced. TCRdb's copy holds only in-frame clones and misses some; the assay was immunoSEQ multiplex PCR. The data show 200,000 to 250,000 clones, with about 14% seen just once and approximately 0.018% held by the top ten. The V gene's germline CDR1 is SNHLY and CDR2 FYNNEI. With 8 bases clipped from V and 3 bases from J, the junction kept 17 bases outside the gene matches. The CDR3 consists of 18 residues. The receptor was isolated from a young man with type 1 diabetes. V usage is TRBV2 and J usage is TRBJ2-1, with 9 bases identical to TRBD2. Input material: naive CD4+ T cells from blood. In DNA, the CDR3 is TGTGCCAGCCCGAAGGGGACTAGCCGATACGACCGCTACAATGAGCAGTTCTTC. Translating gives CASPKGTSRYDRYNEQFF.